This TCR beta chain was documented in a study of T cell changes during pregnancy in multiple sclerosis (dated by TCRdb to about 2019). General notes on the study: Changes in the T cell repertoire over the course of pregnancy were examined in this study in women with multiple sclerosis.

Libraries were made using the immunoSEQ multiplex PCR assay. TCRdb took over this immuneACCESS table, retaining in-frame rearrangements with V and J assigned. Such tables are incomplete; in checked studies, under half of the missing clones stem from an unresolved V gene, and the remainder is unexplained. Here the sample has about 92,000 clones; 85% to 95% occur a single time. 2.2% of the sample is held by the ten biggest clonotypes. Details on this clone: No antigen is known for it. Within one base of it there is no much larger clone, and no base qualities were kept.

From the cysteine up to the phenylalanine, the CDR3 has a length of 13 residues. Only the CDR3 part of the read is kept: 39 bases, read in frame from the first base. Via the germline V gene, CDR1 is MNHEY and CDR2 SVGAGI. Compared with germline, V lacks 11 bases and J lacks 4 bases; bases without a gene match: 5. The rearrangement combines TRBV6-5 with TRBJ2-2, with TRBD1 identical over 9 junction bases. Sequences were derived from peripheral blood, sampled in the third trimester of pregnancy. The receptor was derived from a female donor with multiple sclerosis, enrolled in a pregnancy study. The CDR3 loop reads CASTGGGTGELFF. Here is the DNA: TGTGCCTCAACAGGGGGCGGCACCGGGGAGCTGTTTTTT.